The 5 T cell receptor beta chains listed next were all sequenced from one sample in a study of PD-1 blockade in classical Hodgkin lymphoma. Each and every patient relapsed after autologous stem cell transplantation, and patients got differing brentuximab vedotin exposure. Thawed PBMCs were the source of CD4+ T cells, purified by magnetic negative selection. The repertoire was sequenced with immunoSEQ multiplex PCR; TCRdb's copy has only in-frame clones and lacks some. The sample lists nearly 25,000 clones, around 84% occurring once. The sequences come from CD4+ T cells from blood, collected at baseline. Receptors were obtained from a human donor with classical Hodgkin lymphoma.

The chain couples TRBV28 to TRBJ1-2, with TRBD1 matching over 10 bases. Germline V gives CDR1 MDHEN, CDR2 SYDVKM. This CDR3 is 15 amino acids long. The V and J ends lost 5 bases and 1 base, in that order; junction bases with no gene match: 4. CDR3 sequence (DNA): TGTGCCAGCAGTCCCGGACAGGGGGGTAACTATGGCTACACCTTC. Translation gives CASSPGQGGNYGYTF.

The rearrangement uses TRBV7-2 and TRBJ2-3; D tentatively fits TRBD1 or TRBD2 (5 bases each). The CDR3 length is 15 residues. The germline gives CDR1 SGHTA, CDR2 FQGNSA. V lost 3 bases and J 4 bases, leaving 14 bases between the germline ends. The CDR3: CASSFGDALSDTQYF. In nucleotides, the CDR3 is TGTGCCAGCAGCTTTGGGGACGCACTATCAGATACGCAGTATTTT.

The V gene is TRBV5-1, the J gene TRBJ2-3; 9 nucleotides agree with TRBD2. The CDR3 covers 16 residues. V shed 4 bases and J 4 bases; nucleotides not matched to a gene: 10. CDR1 is SGHRS, CDR2 YFSETQ, per germline. The CDR3 spells CASSLPSGEGSDTQYF. CDR3 DNA sequence: TGCGCCAGCAGCCTACCTAGCGGGGAGGGATCAGATACGCAGTATTTT. The variable domain in full, completed from reference TRBV5-1 and TRBJ2-3, reads KAGVTQTPRYLIKTRGQQVTLSCSPISGHRSVSWYQQTPGQGLQFLFEYFSETQRNKGNFPGRFSGRQFSNSRSEMNVSTLELGDSALYLCASSLPSGEGSDTQYFGPGTRLTVL.

This clone was recorded only once. The chain is built from TRBV5-5 and TRBJ2-5; 11 nucleotides line up with TRBD1. The CDR3 has 14 residues. Per the germline V gene, CDR1 is SGHKS and CDR2 is YYEKEE (reference sequence). V trimming: 0 bases; J trimming: 5 bases; junction bases outside the gene matches: 0. The CDR3 DNA reads as TGTGCCAGCAGCTTGGGGGACAGGGGGGAGACCCAGTACTTC. Amino acid sequence: CASSLGDRGETQYF.

V usage is TRBV27 and J usage is TRBJ1-1, with D possibly matching TRBD1 (5 bases). The length of the CDR3 is 14 residues. Germline values: CDR1 MNHEY, CDR2 SMNVEV (reference sequence). V was pared by 8 bases and J by 11 bases, with 24 bases between. Here the CDR3 DNA reads TGTGCCAGCCATCCTGGGGACTCCCAGGTGTATGCTTTCTTT. It is translated as CASHPGDSQVYAFF.